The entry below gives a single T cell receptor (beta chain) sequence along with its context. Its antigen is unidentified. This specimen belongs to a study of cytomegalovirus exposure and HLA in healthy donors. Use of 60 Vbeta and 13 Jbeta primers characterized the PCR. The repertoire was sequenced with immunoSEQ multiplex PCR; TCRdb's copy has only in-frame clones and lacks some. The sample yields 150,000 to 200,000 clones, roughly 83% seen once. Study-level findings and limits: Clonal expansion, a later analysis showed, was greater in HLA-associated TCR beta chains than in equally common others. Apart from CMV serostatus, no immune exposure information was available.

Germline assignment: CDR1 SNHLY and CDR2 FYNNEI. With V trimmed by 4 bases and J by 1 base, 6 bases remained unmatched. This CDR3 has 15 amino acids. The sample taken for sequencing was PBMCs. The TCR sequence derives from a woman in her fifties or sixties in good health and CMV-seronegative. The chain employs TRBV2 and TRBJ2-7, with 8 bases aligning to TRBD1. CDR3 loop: CASSVGTGLSYEQYF. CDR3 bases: TGTGCCAGCAGTGTCGGGACAGGCCTGTCCTACGAGCAGTACTTC.